This T cell receptor beta chain was captured by sequencing in a study of glioma-infiltrating T cells. Study-wide findings and caveats: Gliomas, especially low-grade, showed above-expected tissue-blood divergence; non-neoplastic patients showed below.

This CDR3 comprises 12 residues. Trimming took 8 bases from V and 5 from J; bases not matched to a gene: 2. Per the germline V gene, CDR1 is MNHEY and CDR2 is SVGEGT. Using RNA template, CDR3s of TCR alpha and beta were amplified with iRepertoire arm-PCR. MiXCR, applied by TCRdb to the multiplex PCR reads, yields one record per CDR3 protein. The sample lists about 380,000 distinct CDR3 sequences, 41% seen once, with around 12% in the top ten. This clonotype was counted at least ten times. Its matching antigen is unknown. The sample taken for sequencing was glioma tissue, nonneoplastic brain tissue, or PBMCs (not recorded which). The chain combines TRBV6-2 or TRBV6-3 with TRBJ1-5; 8 bases are shared with TRBD1. The clonotype originates from a human donor with low-grade glioma or glioblastoma, undergoing nonglioma brain surgery, or in good health (not recorded which). As DNA, the CDR3 is TGTGCCAGCCAGGACAGGGATCAGCCCCAGCATTTT. Translated: CASQDRDQPQHF.